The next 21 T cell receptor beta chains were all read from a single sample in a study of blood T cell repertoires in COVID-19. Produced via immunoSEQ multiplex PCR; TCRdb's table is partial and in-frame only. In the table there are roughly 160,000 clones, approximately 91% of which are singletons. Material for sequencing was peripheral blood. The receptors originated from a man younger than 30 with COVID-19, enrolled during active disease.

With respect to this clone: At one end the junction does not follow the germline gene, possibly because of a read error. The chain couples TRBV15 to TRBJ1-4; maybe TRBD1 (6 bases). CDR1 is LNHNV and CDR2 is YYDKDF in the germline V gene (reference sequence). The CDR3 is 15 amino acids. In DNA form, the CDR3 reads TGTGCCACCAGCAGAGGAGGGGGGGAAGGCGAAAAACTGCTTTTT. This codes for CATSRGGGEGEKLLF.

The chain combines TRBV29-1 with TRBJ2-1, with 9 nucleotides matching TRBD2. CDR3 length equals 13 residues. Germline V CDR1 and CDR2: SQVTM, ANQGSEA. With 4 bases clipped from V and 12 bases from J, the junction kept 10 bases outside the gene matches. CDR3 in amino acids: CSVGLAGNFGQFF. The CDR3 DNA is TGCAGCGTTGGGCTAGCGGGAAACTTTGGGCAGTTCTTC.

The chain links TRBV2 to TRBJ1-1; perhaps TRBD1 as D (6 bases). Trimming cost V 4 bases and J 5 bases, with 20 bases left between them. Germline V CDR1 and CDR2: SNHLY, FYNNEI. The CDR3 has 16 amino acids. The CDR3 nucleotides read TGTGCCAGCAGTGGGGAACACGGGGGGCTGGGGACTGAAGCTTTCTTT. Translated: CASSGEHGGLGTEAFF.

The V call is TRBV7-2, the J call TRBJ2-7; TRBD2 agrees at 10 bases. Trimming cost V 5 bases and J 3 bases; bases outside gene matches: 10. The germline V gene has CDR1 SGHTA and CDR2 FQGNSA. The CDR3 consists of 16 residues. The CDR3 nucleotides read TGTGCCAGCAGCGAAAGCAATCCTAGCGGGGGCTACGAGCAGTACTTC. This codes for CASSESNPSGGYEQYF.

The CDR3 loop is CASSQGAGLPGELFF. The CDR3 bases are TGTGCCAGCAGCCAAGGGGCTGGCTTACCCGGGGAGCTGTTTTTT. This rearrangement joins TRBV14 to TRBJ2-2; D uncertain. The CDR3 is 15 amino acids. The germline gives CDR1 SGHDN, CDR2 FVKESK. V lost 1 base to trimming and J lost 6 bases, with 12 bases between them.

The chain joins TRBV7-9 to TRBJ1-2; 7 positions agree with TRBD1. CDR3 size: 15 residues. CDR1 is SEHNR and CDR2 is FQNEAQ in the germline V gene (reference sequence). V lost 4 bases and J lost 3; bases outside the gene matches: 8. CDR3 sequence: CASSSLEGADYGYTF. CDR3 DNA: TGTGCCAGCAGCTCCCTCGAGGGGGCGGACTATGGCTACACCTTC.

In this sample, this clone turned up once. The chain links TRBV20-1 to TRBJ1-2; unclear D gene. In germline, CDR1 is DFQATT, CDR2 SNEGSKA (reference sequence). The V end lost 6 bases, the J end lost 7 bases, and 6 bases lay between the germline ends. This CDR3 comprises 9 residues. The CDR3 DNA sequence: TGCAGTGCGGTCAGTGGCTACACCTTC. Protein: CSAVSGYTF.

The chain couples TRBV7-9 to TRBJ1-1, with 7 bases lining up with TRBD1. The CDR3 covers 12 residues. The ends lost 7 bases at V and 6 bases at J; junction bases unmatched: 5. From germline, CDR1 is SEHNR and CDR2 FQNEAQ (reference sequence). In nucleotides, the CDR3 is TGTGCCAGCACCAGACAGGGTTCTGAAGCTTTCTTT. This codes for CASTRQGSEAFF.

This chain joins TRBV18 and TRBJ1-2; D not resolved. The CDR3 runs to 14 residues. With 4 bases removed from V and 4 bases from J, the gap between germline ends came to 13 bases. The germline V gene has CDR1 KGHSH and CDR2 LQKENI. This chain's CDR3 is CASSLRELSYGYTF. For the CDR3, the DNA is TGTGCCAGCTCACTTCGAGAGTTGAGCTATGGCTACACCTTC.

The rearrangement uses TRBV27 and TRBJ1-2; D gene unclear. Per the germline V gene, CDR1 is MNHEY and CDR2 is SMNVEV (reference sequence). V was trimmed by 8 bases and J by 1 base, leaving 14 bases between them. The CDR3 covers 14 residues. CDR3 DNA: TGTGCCAGCTGCGCCACAGCCCGTAACTATGGCTACACCTTC. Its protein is CASCATARNYGYTF.

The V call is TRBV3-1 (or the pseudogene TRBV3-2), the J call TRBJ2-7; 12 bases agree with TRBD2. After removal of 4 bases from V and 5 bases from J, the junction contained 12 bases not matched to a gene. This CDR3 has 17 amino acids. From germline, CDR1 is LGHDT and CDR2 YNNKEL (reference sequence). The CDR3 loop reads CASSRTPRTSGIHEQYF. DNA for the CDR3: TGTGCCAGCAGCCGGACCCCTAGGACTAGCGGGATCCACGAGCAGTACTTC.

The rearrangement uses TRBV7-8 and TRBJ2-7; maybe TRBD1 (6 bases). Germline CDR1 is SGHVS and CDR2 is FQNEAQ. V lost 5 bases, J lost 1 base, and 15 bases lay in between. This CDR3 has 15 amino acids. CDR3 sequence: CASSTRTGKSYEQYF. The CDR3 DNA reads TGTGCCAGCAGCACCCGAACAGGGAAATCCTACGAGCAGTACTTC.

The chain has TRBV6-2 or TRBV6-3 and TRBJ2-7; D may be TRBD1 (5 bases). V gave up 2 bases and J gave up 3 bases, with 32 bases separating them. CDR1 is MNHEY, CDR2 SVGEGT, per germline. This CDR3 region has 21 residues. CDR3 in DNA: TGTGCCAGCAGTTACCCTGGCGTACAGGAAAAATCTAATATCGATCTCTACGAGCAGTACTTC. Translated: CASSYPGVQEKSNIDLYEQYF.

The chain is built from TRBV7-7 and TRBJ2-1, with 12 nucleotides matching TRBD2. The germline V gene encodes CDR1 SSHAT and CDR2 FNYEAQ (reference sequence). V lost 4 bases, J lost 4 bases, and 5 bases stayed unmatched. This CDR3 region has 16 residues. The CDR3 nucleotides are TGTGCCAGCAGCTGGGGACTAGCGGGCCGTTACAATGAGCAGTTCTTC. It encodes CASSWGLAGRYNEQFF.

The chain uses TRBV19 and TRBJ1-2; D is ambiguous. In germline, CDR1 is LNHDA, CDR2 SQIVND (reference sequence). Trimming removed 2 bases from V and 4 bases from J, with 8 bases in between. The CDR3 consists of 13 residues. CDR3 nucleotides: TGTGCCAGTAGTATAACGGAGGCCTATGGCTACACCTTC. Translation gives CASSITEAYGYTF.

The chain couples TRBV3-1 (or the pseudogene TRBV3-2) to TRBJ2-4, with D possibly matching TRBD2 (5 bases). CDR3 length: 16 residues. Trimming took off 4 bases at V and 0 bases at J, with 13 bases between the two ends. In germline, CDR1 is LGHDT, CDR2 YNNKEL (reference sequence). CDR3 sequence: CASSPGVVGAKNIQYF. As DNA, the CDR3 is TGTGCCAGCAGCCCCGGGGTAGTCGGAGCCAAAAACATTCAGTACTTC.

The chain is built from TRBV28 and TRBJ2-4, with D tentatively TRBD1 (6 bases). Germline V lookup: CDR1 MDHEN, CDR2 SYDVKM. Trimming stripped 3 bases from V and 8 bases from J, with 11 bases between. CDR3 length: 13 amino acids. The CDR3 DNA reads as TGTGCCAGCAGTTTTAACAGGGTAGACATTCAGTACTTC. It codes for CASSFNRVDIQYF. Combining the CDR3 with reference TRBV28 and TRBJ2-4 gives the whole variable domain DVKVTQSSRYLVKRTGEKVFLECVQDMDHENMFWYRQDPGLGLRLIYFSYDVKMKEKGDIPEGYSVSREKKERFSLILESASTNQTSMYLCASSFNRVDIQYFGAGTRLSVL.

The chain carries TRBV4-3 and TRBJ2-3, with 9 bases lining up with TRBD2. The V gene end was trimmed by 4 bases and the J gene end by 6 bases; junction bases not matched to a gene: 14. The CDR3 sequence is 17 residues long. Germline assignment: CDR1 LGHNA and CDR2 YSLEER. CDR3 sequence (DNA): TGCGCCAGCAGCCCCCGGAGGCGGGAGGGCCCTGGGGATACGCAGTATTTT. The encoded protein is CASSPRRREGPGDTQYF.

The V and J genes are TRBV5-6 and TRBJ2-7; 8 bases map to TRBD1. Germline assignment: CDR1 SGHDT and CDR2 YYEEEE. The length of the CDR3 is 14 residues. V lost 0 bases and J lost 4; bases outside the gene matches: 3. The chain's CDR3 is CASSLGTGRYEQYF. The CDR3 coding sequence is TGTGCCAGCAGCTTGGGGACAGGGAGGTACGAGCAGTACTTC.

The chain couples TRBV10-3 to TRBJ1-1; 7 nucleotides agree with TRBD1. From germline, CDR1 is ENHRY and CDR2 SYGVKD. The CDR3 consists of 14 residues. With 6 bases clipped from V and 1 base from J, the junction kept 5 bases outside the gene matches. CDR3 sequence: CAIRPGTENTEAFF. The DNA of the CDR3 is TGTGCCATCAGGCCCGGGACAGAGAACACTGAAGCTTTCTTT.

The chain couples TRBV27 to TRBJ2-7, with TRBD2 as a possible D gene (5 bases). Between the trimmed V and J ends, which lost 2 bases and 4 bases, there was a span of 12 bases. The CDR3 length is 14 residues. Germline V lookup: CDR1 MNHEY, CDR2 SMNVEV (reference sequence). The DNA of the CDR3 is TGTGCCAGCAGTTTACGGGGTAAGGTGTACGAGCAGTACTTC. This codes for CASSLRGKVYEQYF.